This TCR beta chain was recorded in a study of OX40 agonist ivuxolimab in advanced cancers. Study in general: Ivuxolimab is a fully human IgG2 antibody that activates OX40 (CD134).

Profiling relied on immunoSEQ multiplex PCR, and the TCRdb table lists in-frame clones only, not all of them. The sample lists more than 25,000 clones; 70% to 85% were seen once. The CDR3 loop spans 14 amino acids. Germline V gene lookup returns CDR1 SGHVS and CDR2 FQNEAQ. V was trimmed by 5 bases and J by 4 bases, leaving 14 bases between them. Study outcomes and limitations: At 0.1 to 3.0 mg/kg and by week 6, CD4+ and CD8+ T cells in the blood had expanded clonally. The investigators did not determine what antigen specificity the expanded peripheral T cells had.

Prior autoimmune disease or systemic immunosuppression barred patients. In the case of this clone: The antigen is undetermined.

The source of this sequence is an adult with an advanced solid tumor such as melanoma, head and neck, liver or kidney cancer. This sample comprised CD4+ or CD8+ T cells sorted from blood, obtained in a trial of the OX40 agonist ivuxolimab. The rearrangement joins TRBV7-8 to TRBJ1-1; D is undetermined. The CDR3 DNA follows: TGTGCCAGCAGCCCCGATGGAGTGGTCACTGAAGCTTTCTTT. It encodes CASSPDGVVTEAFF.